These 18 T cell receptor beta chains were all obtained from the same sample, sequenced in a study of blood T cells in healthy people across ages. A second PCR of roughly 7 to 11 cycles used a sample-barcoded 5' primer and a J-beta primer mix. One entry per CDR3 protein, called by TCRdb with MiXCR from the 5' RACE reads. This sample has about 670,000 distinct CDR3 sequences, with 40% to 45% found just once. The sample taken for sequencing was blood. The receptors shown here come from a man aged 80 or over in good health.

CDR3 sequence (DNA): TGTGCCAGCAGTGAAAGGTCCAACGCTGGAAACACCATATATTTT. This sequence encodes CASSERSNAGNTIYF. The V call is TRBV6-1, the J call TRBJ1-3; D not certain. From germline, CDR1 is MNHNS and CDR2 SASEGT. Trimming pared 2 bases from V and 2 bases from J, leaving 10 bases between. CDR3 length equals 15 residues.

This clonotype has at least ten counts. The chain joins TRBV20-1 to TRBJ1-2; no clear D gene. Trimming pared 1 base from V and 7 bases from J, leaving 10 bases between. The CDR3 totals 12 residues. Per the germline V gene, CDR1 is DFQATT and CDR2 is SNEGSKA (reference sequence). As DNA, the CDR3 is TGCAGTGCTAGAGTAACCGTCTCTGGCTACACCTTC. Residues: CSARVTVSGYTF.

A few counts support this clonotype. The DNA for the CDR3 is TGTGCCAGCAGCACCGGGACAGGTAGCACAGATACGCAGTATTTT. Its translation is CASSTGTGSTDTQYF. The chain is built from TRBV6-6 and TRBJ2-3; TRBD1 agrees at 8 bases. The germline V gene encodes CDR1 MNHNY and CDR2 SVGAGI (reference sequence). This CDR3 has 15 residues. With V trimmed by 6 bases and J by 0 bases, 5 bases remained unmatched.

About this clonotype: A much larger clone sits a single nucleotide away, making a read error possible. V gene TRBV7-2 combines with J gene TRBJ2-7, with 7 bases lining up with TRBD1. V shed 8 bases and J 0 bases; nucleotides not matched to a gene: 7. CDR1 SGHTA and CDR2 FQGNSA come from the germline V gene. This CDR3 spans 14 amino acids. The chain's CDR3 is CASGLGTASYEQYF. The CDR3 nucleotides read TGTGCCAGCGGCCTCGGGACAGCCTCCTACGAGCAGTACTTC.

This clonotype was picked up many times. J is TRBJ2-5 and V is TRBV11-3, with TRBD1 as a possible D gene (6 bases). The CDR3 has 14 amino acids. Germline lookup yields CDR1 SGHNT and CDR2 YENEEA. Trimming shortened V by 5 bases and J by 5 bases, and 15 bases separated the two germline ends. This chain's CDR3 is CASSPQGQGETQYF. Here the CDR3 DNA reads TGTGCCAGCAGCCCTCAGGGGCAGGGTGAGACCCAGTACTTC.

The table lists this clonotype with a count of one. A read error may account for a junction end that differs from germline. The chain couples TRBV24-1 to TRBJ1-1, with TRBD1 matching over 7 bases. This CDR3 region has 14 residues. The germline CDR1 and CDR2 sequences are KGHDR and SFDVKD. The CDR3 here is CAASEPRQGGKAFF. The CDR3 region has the DNA TGTGCCGCCAGTGAGCCCCGACAGGGAGGGAAGGCTTTCTTT.

This clonotype occurred many times. This chain joins TRBV29-1 and TRBJ2-7, with 8 bases fitting TRBD2. CDR3 size: 15 residues. CDR1 is SQVTM, CDR2 ANQGSEA, per germline. Unmatched junction bases numbered 10, after V lost 6 bases and J lost 0 bases. The CDR3 loop is CSVMGISGASYEQYF. CDR3 nucleotide sequence: TGCAGCGTAATGGGGATTAGCGGGGCCTCCTACGAGCAGTACTTC.

This clonotype was found a few times. V is TRBV6-2 or TRBV6-3 and J is TRBJ2-7; maybe TRBD2 (6 bases). Germline V gene lookup returns CDR1 MNHEY and CDR2 SVGEGT. The CDR3 runs 13 residues. V gave up 8 bases and J gave up 2 bases, with 13 bases separating them. The CDR3 loop reads CASGDSKPYEQYF. In DNA, the CDR3 is TGTGCCAGCGGGGACTCTAAACCCTACGAGCAGTACTTC.

J is TRBJ2-4 and V is TRBV20-1, with 12 bases matching TRBD1. The DNA end is a closer match to TRBJ2-7, so the J assignment may be wrong. This CDR3 has 17 amino acids. The germline V gene encodes CDR1 DFQATT and CDR2 SNEGSKA (reference sequence). CDR3 bases: TGCAGTGCTAGAGATCGGATGGGACAGGGGGCGCCCTACGAGCAGTACTTC. Its translation is CSARDRMGQGAPYEQYF.

The gene calls are TRBV5-1 and TRBJ2-1; D is ambiguous. Germline V gene lookup returns CDR1 SGHRS and CDR2 YFSETQ. This CDR3 spans 11 amino acids. V was trimmed by 0 bases and J by 11 bases, leaving 6 bases between them. The CDR3 protein is CASSLASQQFF. The CDR3 coding sequence is TGCGCCAGCAGCTTGGCTTCACAGCAGTTCTTC.

V is TRBV10-3 and J is TRBJ2-5; D ambiguous. V was pared by 4 bases and J by 11 bases, with 11 bases between. Germline CDR1 and CDR2: ENHRY and SYGVKD. The CDR3 runs 11 residues. CDR3: CAISGQNEQYF. CDR3 nucleotides: TGTGCCATCAGTGGCCAAAATGAGCAGTACTTC.

This clonotype was picked up a small number of times. This sequence joins TRBV11-3 and TRBJ2-7, with D perhaps TRBD2 (6 bases). V shed 2 bases and J shed 5 bases, with 13 bases lying between them. Per the germline V gene, CDR1 is SGHNT and CDR2 is YENEEA. This CDR3 spans 14 amino acids. The DNA for the CDR3 is TGTGCCAGCAGCTTAAGCGGGCCTAACGACGAGCAGTACTTC. It specifies CASSLSGPNDEQYF.

This sequence joins TRBV11-1 and TRBJ2-5; either TRBD1 or TRBD2 may supply D (5 bases each). Trimming took off 5 bases at V and 4 bases at J, with 17 bases between the two ends. In germline, CDR1 is SGHAT, CDR2 FQDESV (reference sequence). CDR3 size: 15 residues. CDR3 nucleotides: TGTGCCAGCAGCCAGGGACCTGAGGGAGTAGAGACCCAGTACTTC. Translated, it gives CASSQGPEGVETQYF. The full variable domain, in which reference TRBV11-1 and TRBJ2-5 provide the parts outside the CDR3, is EAEVAQSPRYKITEKSQAVAFWCDPISGHATLYWYRQILGQGPELLVQFQDESVVDDSQLPKDRFSAERLKGVDSTLKIQPAELGDSAMYLCASSQGPEGVETQYFGPGTRLLVL.

Only one count was recorded for this clonotype. The V gene is TRBV9, the J gene TRBJ1-1; D ambiguous. The ends were cut back, 4 bases at V and 1 base at J, with 14 bases in the middle. The CDR3 has 15 residues. Germline CDR1 reads SGDLS; CDR2 reads YYNGEE. CDR3 sequence: CASSKLTDANTEAFF. CDR3 nucleotide sequence: TGTGCCAGCAGCAAATTGACGGATGCGAACACTGAAGCTTTCTTT.

This clonotype was picked up a small number of times. The chain joins TRBV20-1 to TRBJ1-5; no reliable D call. The length of the CDR3 is 14 residues. Germline CDR1 reads DFQATT; CDR2 reads SNEGSKA (reference sequence). V was pared by 1 base and J by 2 bases, with 9 bases between. CDR3 residues: CSARVVSGNQPQHF. For the CDR3, the DNA is TGCAGTGCTAGAGTGGTCTCGGGCAATCAGCCCCAGCATTTT.

This clonotype was observed a single time. The chain couples TRBV12-3 or TRBV12-4 to TRBJ1-5; D remains unclear. Trimming cost V 8 bases and J 9 bases, with 20 bases left between them. The length of the CDR3 is 14 residues. In DNA, the CDR3 is TGTGCCAGCGCCACGGTCGGTGGCCAGTCGCCCCAGCATTTT. Its translation is CASATVGGQSPQHF.

CDR3 coding DNA: TGTGCCAGCACCATACAGGGAAGCGGCTACACCTTC. This sequence encodes CASTIQGSGYTF. The chain joins TRBV7-9 to TRBJ1-2; a possible D gene is TRBD1 (6 bases). Between the trimmed V and J ends, which lost 7 bases and 8 bases, there was a span of 14 bases. Germline CDR1 is SEHNR and CDR2 is FQNEAQ (reference sequence). There are 12 residues in the CDR3.

As for this clonotype: A read error may be the cause here, since a much bigger clone is one base away. This chain joins TRBV10-1 and TRBJ2-3; 14 nucleotides match TRBD2. The length of the CDR3 is 17 residues. From germline, CDR1 is WNHNN and CDR2 SYGVQD (reference sequence). Written as DNA, the CDR3 is TGCGCCAGCAGTCCAAGGCCGGGACTAGCGGGGGTAGATACGCTGTATTTT. Its translation is CASSPRPGLAGVDTLYF.